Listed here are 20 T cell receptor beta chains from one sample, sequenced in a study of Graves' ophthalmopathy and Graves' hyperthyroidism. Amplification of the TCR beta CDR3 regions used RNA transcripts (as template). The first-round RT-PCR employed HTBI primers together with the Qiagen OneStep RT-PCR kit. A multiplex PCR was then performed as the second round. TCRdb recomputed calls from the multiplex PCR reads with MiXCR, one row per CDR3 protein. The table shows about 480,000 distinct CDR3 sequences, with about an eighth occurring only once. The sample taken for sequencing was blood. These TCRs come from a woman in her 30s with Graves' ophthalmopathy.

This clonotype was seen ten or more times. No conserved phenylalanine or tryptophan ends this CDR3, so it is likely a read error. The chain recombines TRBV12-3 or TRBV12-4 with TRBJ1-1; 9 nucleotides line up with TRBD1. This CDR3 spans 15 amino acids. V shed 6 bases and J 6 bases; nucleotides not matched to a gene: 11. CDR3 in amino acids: CASSSDRGGWAEAFL. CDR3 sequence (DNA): TGTGCCAGCAGCTCGGACAGGGGTGGTTGGGCTGAAGCTTTCCTT.

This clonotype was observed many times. The CDR3: CSARPGTSGREQYF. DNA for the CDR3: TGCAGTGCTAGACCCGGGACTAGCGGACGCGAGCAGTACTTC. V is TRBV20-1 and J is TRBJ2-7; the match to TRBD2 covers 11 bases. Germline CDR1 and CDR2: DFQATT and SNEGSKA (reference sequence). CDR3 size: 14 residues. V trimming: 2 bases; J trimming: 6 bases; junction bases outside the gene matches: 6.

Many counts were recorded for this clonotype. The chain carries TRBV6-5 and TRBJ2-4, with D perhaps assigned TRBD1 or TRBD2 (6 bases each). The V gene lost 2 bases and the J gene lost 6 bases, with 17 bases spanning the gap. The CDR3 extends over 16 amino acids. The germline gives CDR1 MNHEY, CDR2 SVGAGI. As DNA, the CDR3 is TGTGCCAGCAGTTACAGTCGGGGGCGGGGCGGAAACATTCAGTACTTC. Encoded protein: CASSYSRGRGGNIQYF.

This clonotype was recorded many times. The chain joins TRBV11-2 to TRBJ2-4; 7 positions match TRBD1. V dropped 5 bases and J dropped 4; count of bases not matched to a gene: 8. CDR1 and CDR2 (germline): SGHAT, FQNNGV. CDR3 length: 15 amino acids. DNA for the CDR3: TGTGCCAGCAGCCCTTGGGACAGACCAAAAAACATTCAGTACTTC. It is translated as CASSPWDRPKNIQYF.

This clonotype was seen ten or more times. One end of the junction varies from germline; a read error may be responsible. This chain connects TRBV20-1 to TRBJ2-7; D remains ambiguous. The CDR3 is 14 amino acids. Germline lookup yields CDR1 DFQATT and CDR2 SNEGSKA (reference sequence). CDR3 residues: CSARDLSGGLLSAF. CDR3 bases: TGCAGTGCTAGAGATCTCAGTGGTGGCTTACTGAGCGCCTTC.

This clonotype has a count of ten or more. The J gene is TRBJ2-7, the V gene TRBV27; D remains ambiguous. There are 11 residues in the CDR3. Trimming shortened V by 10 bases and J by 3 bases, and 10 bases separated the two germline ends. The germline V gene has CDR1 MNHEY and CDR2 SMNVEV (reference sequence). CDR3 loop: CATGPLYEQYF. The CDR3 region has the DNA TGTGCCACCGGGCCCCTCTACGAGCAGTACTTC.

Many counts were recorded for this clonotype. The chain's CDR3 is CSVEADSANTGELFF. In DNA, the CDR3 is TGCAGCGTTGAGGCGGACAGCGCGAACACCGGGGAGCTGTTTTTT. The J gene is TRBJ2-2, the V gene TRBV29-1, with TRBD1 as a possible D gene (6 bases). The CDR3 consists of 15 residues. Per germline, CDR1 SQVTM and CDR2 ANQGSEA. The V and J ends lost 3 bases and 0 bases respectively, with 11 bases between them.

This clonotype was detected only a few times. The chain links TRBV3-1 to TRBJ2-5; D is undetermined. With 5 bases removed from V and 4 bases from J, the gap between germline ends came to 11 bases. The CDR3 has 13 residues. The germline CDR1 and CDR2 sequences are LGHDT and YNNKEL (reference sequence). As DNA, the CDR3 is TGTGCCAGCAGCGGCTCGTTTCGAGAGACCCAGTACTTC. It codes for CASSGSFRETQYF.

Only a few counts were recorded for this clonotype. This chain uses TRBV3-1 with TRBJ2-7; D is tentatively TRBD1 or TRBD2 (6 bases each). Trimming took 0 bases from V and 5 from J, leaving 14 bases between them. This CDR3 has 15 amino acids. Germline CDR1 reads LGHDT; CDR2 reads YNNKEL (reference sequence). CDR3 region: CASSQDIGGQNEQYF. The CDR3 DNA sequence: TGTGCCAGCAGCCAAGATATAGGGGGGCAGAACGAGCAGTACTTC.

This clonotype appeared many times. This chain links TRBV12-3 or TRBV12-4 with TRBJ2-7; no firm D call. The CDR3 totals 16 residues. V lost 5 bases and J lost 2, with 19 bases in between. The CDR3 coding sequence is TGTGCCAGCAGTATATCGTTCTGGCAGAACACCTACGAGCAGTACTTC. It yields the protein CASSISFWQNTYEQYF.

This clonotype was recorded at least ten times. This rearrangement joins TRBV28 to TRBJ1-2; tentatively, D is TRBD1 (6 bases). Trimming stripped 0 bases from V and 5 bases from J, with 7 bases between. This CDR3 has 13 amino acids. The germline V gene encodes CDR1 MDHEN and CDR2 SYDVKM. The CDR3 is CASSLWGTYGYTF. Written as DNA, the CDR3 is TGTGCCAGCAGTTTATGGGGGACATATGGCTACACCTTC.

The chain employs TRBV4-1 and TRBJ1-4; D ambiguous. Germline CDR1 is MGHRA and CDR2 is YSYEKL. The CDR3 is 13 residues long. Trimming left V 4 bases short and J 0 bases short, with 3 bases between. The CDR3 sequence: CASSLATNEKLFF. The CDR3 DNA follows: TGCGCCAGCAGCCTTGCAACTAATGAAAAACTGTTTTTT.

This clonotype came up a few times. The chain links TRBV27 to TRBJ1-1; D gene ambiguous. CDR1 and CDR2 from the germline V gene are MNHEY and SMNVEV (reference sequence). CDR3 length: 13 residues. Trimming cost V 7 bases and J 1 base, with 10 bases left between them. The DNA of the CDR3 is TGTGCCAGCACGGGGAATTCGAACACTGAAGCTTTCTTT. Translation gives CASTGNSNTEAFF.

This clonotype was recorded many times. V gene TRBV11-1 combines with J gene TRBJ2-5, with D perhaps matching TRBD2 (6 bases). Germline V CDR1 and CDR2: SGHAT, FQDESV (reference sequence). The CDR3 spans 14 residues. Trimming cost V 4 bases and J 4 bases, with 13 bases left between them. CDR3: CASSSPLEGETQYF. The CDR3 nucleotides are TGTGCCAGCAGCTCCCCTTTGGAGGGAGAGACCCAGTACTTC.

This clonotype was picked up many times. CDR3 in DNA: TGTGCCAGCACAAAGGAAAGGGGGCAGAATCAGCCCCAGCATTTT. Translating gives CASTKERGQNQPQHF. The rearrangement joins TRBV12-3 or TRBV12-4 to TRBJ1-5, with 7 positions matching TRBD1. With V trimmed by 7 bases and J by 4 bases, 10 bases remained unmatched. This CDR3 contains 15 residues.

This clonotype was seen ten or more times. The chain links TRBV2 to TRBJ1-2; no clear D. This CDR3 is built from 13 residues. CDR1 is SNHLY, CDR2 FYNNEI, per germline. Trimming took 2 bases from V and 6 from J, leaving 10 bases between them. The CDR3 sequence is CASSERTENGYTF. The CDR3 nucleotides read TGTGCCAGCAGTGAACGGACGGAAAATGGCTACACCTTC.

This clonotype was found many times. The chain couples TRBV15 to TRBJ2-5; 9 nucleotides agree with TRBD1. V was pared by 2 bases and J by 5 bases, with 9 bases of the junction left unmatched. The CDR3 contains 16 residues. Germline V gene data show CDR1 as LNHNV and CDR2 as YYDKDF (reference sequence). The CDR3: CATSRHPGQGSETQYF. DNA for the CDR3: TGTGCCACCAGCAGACATCCGGGACAGGGTTCGGAGACCCAGTACTTC.

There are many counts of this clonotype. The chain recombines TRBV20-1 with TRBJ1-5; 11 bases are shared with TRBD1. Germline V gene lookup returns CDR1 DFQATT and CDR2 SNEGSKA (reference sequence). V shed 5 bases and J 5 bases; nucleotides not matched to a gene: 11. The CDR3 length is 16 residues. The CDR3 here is CSAPGTGGLEYQPQHF. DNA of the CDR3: TGCAGTGCTCCAGGGACAGGGGGACTGGAGTATCAGCCCCAGCATTTT.

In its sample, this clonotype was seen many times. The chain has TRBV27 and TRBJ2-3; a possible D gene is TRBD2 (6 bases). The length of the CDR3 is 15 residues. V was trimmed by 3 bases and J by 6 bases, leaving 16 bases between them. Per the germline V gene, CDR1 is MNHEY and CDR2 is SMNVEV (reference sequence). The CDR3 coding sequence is TGTGCCAGCAGTTTTTGGCCCGGAGGGATCGATACGCAGTATTTT. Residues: CASSFWPGGIDTQYF.

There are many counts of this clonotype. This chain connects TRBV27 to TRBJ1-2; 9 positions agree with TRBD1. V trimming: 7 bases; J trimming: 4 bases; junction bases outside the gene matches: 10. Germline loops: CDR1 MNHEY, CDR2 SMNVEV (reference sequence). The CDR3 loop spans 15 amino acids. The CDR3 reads CASTSPGQGSYGYTF. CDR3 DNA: TGTGCCAGCACAAGCCCGGGACAGGGAAGCTATGGCTACACCTTC.